This TCR beta chain was profiled in a study of cytomegalovirus exposure and HLA in healthy donors. Findings and limits, study-wide: Some public TCRs appeared in many individuals, while most sequences were rare.

This clone was picked up a small number of times. Its target is unknown. The CDR3 totals 17 residues. V was trimmed by 4 bases and J by 1 base, leaving 20 bases between them. In germline, CDR1 is SGDLS, CDR2 YYNGEE. Researchers ran the PCR with 60 Vbeta and 13 Jbeta primers. Authors' data handling: Among the unique TCR beta chains that a later analysis counted, 70 million to 85 million in all, about 12 million were shared. TCRdb keeps only in-frame clones here, not all; method: immunoSEQ multiplex PCR. V, J and clone size are taken as reported in that table, and D and trimming were inferred from the DNA itself. Among some 100,000 clones listed, roughly 79% were seen once.

The sequence was obtained from a woman in her 30s in good health and CMV-seronegative. The sequencing sample was made of PBMCs. The chain links TRBV9 to TRBJ1-1, with D possibly TRBD1 on 5 matching bases. The chain's CDR3 is CASSPGPPGLTNTEAFF. Here the CDR3 DNA reads TGTGCCAGCAGCCCCGGTCCCCCGGGACTAACGAACACTGAAGCTTTCTTT.